Included here is one T cell receptor beta chain sequence, with context. This sample also contains other DNA sequences that code for the same CDR3. This entry is derived from a study of blood T cell repertoires in COVID-19. Study overall: Acute and convalescent COVID-19 specimens originated in the United States, Italy and Spain.

It was during active infection that Seattle patients were enrolled and then longitudinally followed. The method was immunoSEQ multiplex PCR; TCRdb's version includes in-frame clones alone and lacks a portion of them. The sample has about 170,000 clones; around nine tenths are singletons. There are 15 residues in the CDR3. J gave up 2 bases and V 4 bases, and 5 bases lay outside the gene matches. The germline gives CDR1 SGHNT, CDR2 YYREEE (reference sequence). The chain employs TRBV5-4 and TRBJ1-1, with TRBD1 matching 10 bases. Sequencing input: peripheral blood. The receptor comes from a woman at least 80 years old with COVID-19, enrolled during active disease. The CDR3, as DNA: TGTGCCAGCAGCCTCGGGACAGGGGATAACACTGAAGCTTTCTTT. Residues: CASSLGTGDNTEAFF.